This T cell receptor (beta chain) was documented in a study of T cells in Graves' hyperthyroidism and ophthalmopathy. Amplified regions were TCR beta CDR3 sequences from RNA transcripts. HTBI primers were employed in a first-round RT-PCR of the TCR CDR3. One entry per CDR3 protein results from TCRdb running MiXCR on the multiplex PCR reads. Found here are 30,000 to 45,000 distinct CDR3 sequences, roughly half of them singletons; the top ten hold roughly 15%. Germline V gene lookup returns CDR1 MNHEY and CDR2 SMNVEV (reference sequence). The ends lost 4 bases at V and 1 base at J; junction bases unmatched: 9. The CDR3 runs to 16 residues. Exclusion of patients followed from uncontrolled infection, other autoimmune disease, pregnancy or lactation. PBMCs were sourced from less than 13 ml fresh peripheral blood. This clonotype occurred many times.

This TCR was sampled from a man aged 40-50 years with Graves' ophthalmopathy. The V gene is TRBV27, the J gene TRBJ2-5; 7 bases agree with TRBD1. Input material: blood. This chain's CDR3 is CASSSRRDSFQETQYF. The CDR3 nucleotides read TGTGCCAGCAGTTCCCGCCGGGACAGTTTCCAAGAGACCCAGTACTTC.